The rows below give T cell receptor beta chains drawn from one sample of a study of cytomegalovirus exposure and HLA in healthy donors. Profiled with immunoSEQ multiplex PCR; TCRdb holds only in-frame clones, not every one. The repertoire holds 95,000 to 150,000 clones, with about 81% as singletons. Sample: PBMCs. The receptors shown here come from a woman aged 45-60 years in good health and CMV-seropositive. The CDR3 runs from the conserved cysteine through the conserved F or W. D genes are given only for firm matches. Clone size is stated in some rows and not others, as once, few, many or a class when expanded.

v_call,d_call,clone_size,j_call,cdr3_aa,cdr3_nt
TRBV18,NA,NA,TRBJ2-4,CASSPGGENIQYF,TGTGCCAGCTCACCAGGCGGGGAAAACATTCAGTACTTC
TRBV30,NA,NA,TRBJ1-2,CAWTMTGTGSGYTF,TGTGCCTGGACTATGACAGGCACAGGGAGCGGCTACACCTTC
TRBV7-2,TRBD2,once,TRBJ2-4,CASSRKAGGLDIQYF,TGTGCCAGCAGCCGCAAAGCGGGGGGCCTGGACATTCAGTACTTC
TRBV30,NA,once,TRBJ2-7,CAWSVGGYEQYF,TGTGCCTGGAGTGTAGGAGGATACGAGCAGTACTTC
TRBV6-6,NA,NA,TRBJ1-2,CASSSLRGPNYGYTF,TGTGCCAGCAGTTCCTTAAGAGGGCCAAACTATGGCTACACCTTC
TRBV20-1,NA,NA,TRBJ2-7,CSASDRNEQYF,TGCAGTGCTAGCGACAGAAACGAGCAGTACTTC
TRBV18,NA,NA,TRBJ1-1,CASSPSLQSEAFF,TGTGCCAGCTCACCATCTCTACAGAGTGAAGCTTTCTTT
TRBV18,TRBD2,NA,TRBJ2-2,CASSPPGLRGPAGELFF,TGTGCCAGCTCACCACCGGGACTAAGGGGACCAGCCGGGGAGCTGTTTTTT
TRBV5-1,NA,NA,TRBJ1-1,CAGSLGGGLNLNTEAFF,TGCGCCGGCAGCTTGGGCGGCGGACTAAACCTTAACACTGAAGCTTTCTTT
TRBV7-9,NA,NA,TRBJ2-7,CASSARDTSYEQYF,TGTGCCAGCAGCGCTCGGGACACCTCCTACGAGCAGTACTTC
TRBV5-4,TRBD1,NA,TRBJ1-2,CASSLGQGNYGYTF,TGTGCCAGCAGCTTGGGACAGGGGAACTATGGCTACACCTTC
TRBV2,TRBD2,NA,TRBJ2-3,CASSEAQAGGSTDTQYF,TGTGCCAGCAGTGAAGCGCAAGCGGGGGGGAGCACAGATACGCAGTATTTT
TRBV18,NA,few,TRBJ2-7,CASSPTQGGYEQYF,TGTGCCAGCTCACCCACTCAGGGTGGGTACGAGCAGTACTTC
TRBV30,NA,NA,TRBJ1-5,CAWTPDSSNQPQHF,TGTGCCTGGACACCGGACAGTAGCAATCAGCCCCAGCATTTT
TRBV6-6,NA,NA,TRBJ1-3,CASSRPGTGNTIYF,TGTGCCAGCAGTCGTCCAGGGACTGGAAACACCATATATTTT
TRBV4-3,NA,NA,TRBJ2-7,CASSHTGARSLYEQYF,TGCGCCAGCAGCCATACAGGAGCCCGATCCCTTTACGAGCAGTACTTC
TRBV6-5,NA,NA,TRBJ1-2,CASSPGHLLGYTF,TGTGCCAGCAGTCCGGGACATCTTTTGGGCTACACCTTC
TRBV27,TRBD2,NA,TRBJ2-1,CASSWTSGGYNEQFF,TGTGCCAGCAGTTGGACTAGCGGAGGGTACAATGAGCAGTTCTTC
TRBV19,NA,once,TRBJ1-1,CASSITGIEAFF,TGTGCCAGTAGTATTACAGGGATTGAAGCTTTCTTT
TRBV4-1,NA,NA,TRBJ1-5,CASSHRPRGQPQHF,TGCGCCAGCAGCCACCGGCCACGGGGTCAGCCCCAGCATTTT
TRBV19,TRBD1,NA,TRBJ2-3,CASSIGTGKITDTQYF,TGTGCCAGTAGTATCGGGACAGGGAAAATCACAGATACGCAGTATTTT
TRBV10-3,NA,NA,TRBJ2-1,CAISAGASSSYNEQFF,TGTGCCATCAGTGCTGGAGCGTCGAGCTCCTACAATGAGCAGTTCTTC
TRBV19,NA,NA,TRBJ2-2,CASRRAGELFF,TGTGCCAGTAGGAGGGCCGGGGAGCTGTTTTTT
TRBV10-3,TRBD2,NA,TRBJ2-3,CAISESQRGRTDTQYF,TGTGCCATCAGTGAGTCTCAGCGGGGCAGAACAGATACGCAGTATTTT
TRBV6-6,TRBD2,NA,TRBJ2-3,CASSPTSGLTPPYF,TGTGCCAGCAGTCCGACTAGCGGGCTAACACCCCCGTATTTT
TRBV4-3,NA,NA,TRBJ2-5,CASSPRTAETQYF,TGCGCCAGCAGCCCGAGGACAGCTGAGACCCAGTACTTC
TRBV19,NA,NA,TRBJ1-4,CASSTRQSATNEKLFF,TGTGCCAGTAGTACCCGACAGTCTGCAACTAATGAAAAACTGTTTTTT
TRBV7-9,NA,NA,TRBJ2-7,CASSPAEPEQYF,TGTGCCAGCAGCCCCGCCGAGCCCGAGCAGTACTTC
TRBV7-3,NA,few,TRBJ2-3,CASSLTRGPGDTQYF,TGTGCCAGCAGCTTAACGCGGGGCCCGGGGGATACGCAGTATTTT
TRBV6-1,NA,NA,TRBJ2-1,CVSRNLQVHNEQFF,TGTGTCAGCAGGAATTTACAGGTCCACAATGAGCAGTTCTTC
TRBV29-1,TRBD2,NA,TRBJ2-2,CSVGVSGISTGELFF,TGCAGCGTTGGGGTTAGCGGGATAAGTACCGGGGAGCTGTTTTTT
TRBV7-2,NA,NA,TRBJ1-3,CASSLAGGELGNTIYF,TGTGCCAGCAGCTTAGCGGGAGGGGAGCTCGGAAACACCATATATTTT
TRBV5-4,TRBD1,NA,TRBJ1-2,CASRKAGGNGYTF,TGTGCCAGCCGGAAGGCAGGGGGAAACGGCTACACCTTC
TRBV5-1,TRBD1,once,TRBJ2-1,CASSLDRGIGNEQFF,TGCGCCAGCAGCTTGGACAGGGGAATTGGCAATGAGCAGTTCTTC
TRBV6-1,TRBD1,few,TRBJ2-3,CASIDRDTDTQYF,TGTGCCAGTATAGACAGGGACACAGATACGCAGTATTTT
TRBV7-2,TRBD2,NA,TRBJ2-7,CASSLAPSGGTRTYEQYF,TGTGCCAGCAGCTTAGCCCCTAGCGGAGGGACTCGTACCTACGAGCAGTACTTC
TRBV5-1,NA,NA,TRBJ1-4,CASSLGTQGKLFF,TGCGCCAGCAGCTTGGGAACCCAGGGAAAACTGTTTTTT
TRBV7-2,TRBD1,NA,TRBJ2-1,CASSNSGTGGVEQFF,TGTGCCAGCAGCAACAGCGGGACAGGGGGAGTAGAGCAGTTCTTC